One sample yielded the 27 T cell receptor beta chains listed below, sequenced in a study of cytomegalovirus exposure and HLA in healthy donors. PCR primers comprised 60 Vbeta and 13 Jbeta primers. The data were produced by immunoSEQ multiplex PCR, yet TCRdb's version contains in-frame clones alone and is incomplete. The record lists 50,000 to 80,000 clones, of which the ten most abundant hold 3.6%. Sequences were obtained from PBMCs. The receptors were sampled from a woman aged 18-30 years in good health and CMV-seronegative.

CDR3 loop: CASTPGLAGVEQFF. In DNA, the CDR3 is TGTGCCAGCACCCCGGGACTAGCGGGAGTTGAGCAGTTCTTC. The J gene is TRBJ2-1, the V gene TRBV6-5, with TRBD2 matching over 14 bases. This CDR3 region has 14 residues. Germline CDR1 is MNHEY and CDR2 is SVGAGI. V was pared by 7 bases and J by 9 bases, with 5 bases of the junction left unmatched.

The rearrangement joins TRBV28 to TRBJ2-2; 7 bases match TRBD1. This CDR3 spans 14 amino acids. V gave up 6 bases and J gave up 3 bases; unmatched junction bases: 4. Germline lookup yields CDR1 MDHEN and CDR2 SYDVKM. In nucleotides, the CDR3 is TGTGCCAGCAGGCTCGACAGGGACACCGGGGAGCTGTTTTTT. Translated, it gives CASRLDRDTGELFF.

In regard to this clone: A read error may account for a junction end that differs from germline. The rearrangement uses TRBV30 and TRBJ1-6, with a tentative D call TRBD1 (6 bases). Germline V gene sequence: CDR1 GTSNPN, CDR2 SVGIG (reference sequence). The CDR3 extends over 15 amino acids. DNA for the CDR3: TGTGCCGGGAGTGTTCGGGGGGCGCCAGATTCACCCCTCCACTTT. The encoded protein is CAGSVRGAPDSPLHF.

The V gene is TRBV29-1, the J gene TRBJ1-2, with D possibly matching TRBD1 (5 bases). Germline V gene sequence: CDR1 SQVTM, CDR2 ANQGSEA. CDR3 length equals 12 residues. Trimming shortened V by 6 bases and J by 9 bases, and 17 bases separated the two germline ends. CDR3: CSVVPGGLSYTF. CDR3 DNA: TGCAGCGTCGTACCGGGGGGGTTAAGCTACACCTTC. Filled out from reference TRBV29-1 and TRBJ1-2, the complete variable domain reads SAVISQKPSRDICQRGTSLTIQCQVDSQVTMMFWYRQQPGQSLTLIATANQGSEATYESGFVIDKFPISRPNLTFSTLTVSNMSPEDSSIYLCSVVPGGLSYTFGSGTRLTVV.

The chain employs TRBV6-1 and TRBJ2-1; D is ambiguous. The CDR3 contains 15 residues. V was shortened by 3 bases and J by 6 bases, with 15 bases between the two germline ends. The germline V gene has CDR1 MNHNS and CDR2 SASEGT. The CDR3 loop is CASSELWLGSNEQFF. Written as DNA, the CDR3 is TGTGCCAGCAGTGAGTTATGGTTGGGCTCCAATGAGCAGTTCTTC.

CDR3 DNA: TGTGCCATCAGTGAGAAACTATTAACAAGTAGCACCGGGGAGCTGTTTTTT. Translating gives CAISEKLLTSSTGELFF. The J gene is TRBJ2-2, the V gene TRBV10-3; D remains ambiguous. Trimming removed 2 bases at V and 4 bases at J, with 17 bases between. The CDR3 spans 17 residues. Germline V gene sequence: CDR1 ENHRY, CDR2 SYGVKD.

DNA of the CDR3: TGTGCCAGCAGCGGAGGCGGGGGCGTAAGAGGGGAGCAGTACTTC. Translating gives CASSGGGGVRGEQYF. This rearrangement joins TRBV9 to TRBJ2-7, with D perhaps TRBD2 (7 bases). The CDR3 is 15 amino acids. The germline V gene encodes CDR1 SGDLS and CDR2 YYNGEE. V lost 3 bases and J 7 bases, leaving 20 bases between the germline ends. The whole variable domain, remainder taken from reference TRBV9 and TRBJ2-7, is DSGVTQTPKHLITATGQRVTLRCSPRSGDLSVYWYQQSLDQGLQFLIQYYNGEERAKGNILERFSAQQFPDLHSELNLSSLELGDSALYFCASSGGGGVRGEQYFGPGTRLTVT.

The chain has TRBV27 and TRBJ1-2; TRBD1 might be the D (5 bases). V was pared by 7 bases and J by 6 bases, with 18 bases between. Per germline, CDR1 MNHEY and CDR2 SMNVEV (reference sequence). The CDR3 spans 14 residues. CDR3 sequence reads: CASNIAGHKDGYTF. The CDR3 DNA sequence: TGTGCCAGCAATATCGCCGGACACAAGGATGGCTACACCTTC.

The gene calls are TRBV5-1 and TRBJ2-3; a weak D match, TRBD1 (5 bases). The germline V gene encodes CDR1 SGHRS and CDR2 YFSETQ. The V end was cut by 8 bases, the J end by 0 bases, with 16 bases between. The CDR3 covers 15 residues. This chain's CDR3 is CASRVGQLSTDTQYF. CDR3 DNA sequence: TGCGCCAGTAGAGTGGGGCAGCTTAGCACAGATACGCAGTATTTT.

V is TRBV11-2 and J is TRBJ2-5; 13 positions match TRBD2. CDR1 is SGHAT and CDR2 is FQNNGV in the germline V gene. This CDR3 comprises 15 residues. V gave up 5 bases and J gave up 5 bases; unmatched junction bases: 5. The DNA for the CDR3 is TGTGCCAGCAGCACTAGCGGGGGGGCCGGCGAGACCCAGTACTTC. Its protein is CASSTSGGAGETQYF.

The genes are TRBV5-1 and TRBJ2-2; D possibly corresponds to TRBD2 (5 bases). The CDR3 covers 17 residues. V was shortened by 1 base and J by 4 bases, with 17 bases between the two germline ends. Germline CDR1 SGHRS, CDR2 YFSETQ. The CDR3 is CASSLRSSLGSTGELFF. CDR3 DNA sequence: TGCGCCAGCAGCTTGAGGTCTAGCTTGGGTTCCACCGGGGAGCTGTTTTTT.

J is TRBJ1-4 and V is TRBV30; perhaps TRBD1 as D (6 bases). The CDR3 has 14 residues. V lost 5 bases to trimming and J lost 0 bases, with 10 bases between them. Germline CDR1 GTSNPN, CDR2 SVGIG (reference sequence). CDR3 DNA sequence: TGTGCCTGGGGCAGGGGTTCAACTAATGAAAAACTGTTTTTT. As protein: CAWGRGSTNEKLFF.

The V gene is TRBV2, the J gene TRBJ2-7; D ambiguous. Germline V gene lookup returns CDR1 SNHLY and CDR2 FYNNEI. V gave up 3 bases and J gave up 0 bases, with 9 bases separating them. CDR3 length: 14 amino acids. The DNA for the CDR3 is TGTGCCAGCAGTGAGGTGGAGATCTCCTACGAGCAGTACTTC. Its translation: CASSEVEISYEQYF.

J is TRBJ2-1 and V is TRBV6-5; 7 bases fit TRBD2. This CDR3 spans 15 amino acids. CDR1 is MNHEY and CDR2 is SVGAGI in the germline V gene. With 6 bases clipped from V and 1 base from J, the junction kept 6 bases outside the gene matches. CDR3 sequence (DNA): TGTGCCAGCAGATCCCTAGCGGCTTCCTACAATGAGCAGTTCTTC. The encoded protein is CASRSLAASYNEQFF.

V and J are TRBV11-3 and TRBJ1-1; 9 bases are shared with TRBD1. The germline V gene has CDR1 SGHNT and CDR2 YENEEA. CDR3 size: 14 residues. J was trimmed by 5 bases and V by 5 bases; bases with no gene match: 6. CDR3 loop: CASSLGTGRTEAFF. CDR3 sequence (DNA): TGTGCCAGCAGCCTGGGGACAGGGAGGACTGAAGCTTTCTTT.

The rearrangement joins TRBV6-5 to TRBJ2-1, with D unclear. The CDR3 totals 14 residues. Germline values: CDR1 MNHEY, CDR2 SVGAGI. Trimming took 7 bases from V and 4 from J, leaving 14 bases between them. CDR3 coding DNA: TGTGCCAGCACCTCCCCTTGGCCATACAATGAGCAGTTCTTC. This gives the protein CASTSPWPYNEQFF.

V and J are TRBV6-4 and TRBJ2-1; D might be TRBD2 (6 bases). The ends were cut back, 0 bases at V and 5 bases at J, with 14 bases in the middle. This CDR3 has 16 amino acids. Germline loops: CDR1 MRHNA, CDR2 SNTAGT. The CDR3 DNA reads as TGTGCCAGCAGTGACTCGGCTAGCGCGTCCGACAATGAGCAGTTCTTC. Amino acid sequence: CASSDSASASDNEQFF.

This rearrangement joins TRBV7-8 to TRBJ2-1; 9 bases are shared with TRBD2. Germline V gene data show CDR1 as SGHVS and CDR2 as FQNEAQ. Unmatched junction bases numbered 12, after V lost 5 bases and J lost 1 base. The CDR3 loop spans 18 amino acids. The CDR3 coding sequence is TGTGCCAGCAGCGCGCGGCCGGGACTAGCAGTTTCCTACAATGAGCAGTTCTTC. Amino acid sequence: CASSARPGLAVSYNEQFF.

The gene calls are TRBV6-5 and TRBJ2-3; possible D gene TRBD1, 5 bases. Germline lookup yields CDR1 MNHEY and CDR2 SVGAGI. V was trimmed by 5 bases and J by 6 bases, leaving 9 bases between them. The CDR3 runs to 12 residues. The CDR3 DNA reads TGTGCCAGCAGTCGTTACAGGGATACGCAGTATTTT. The encoded protein is CASSRYRDTQYF.

This rearrangement joins TRBV5-1 to TRBJ2-5; a possible D gene is TRBD1 (6 bases). This CDR3 comprises 15 residues. The V end was cut by 2 bases, the J end by 3 bases, with 14 bases between. From germline, CDR1 is SGHRS and CDR2 YFSETQ. DNA for the CDR3: TGCGCCAGCAGCTTAATGGGGGCTGAGAAAGAGACCCAGTACTTC. Translating gives CASSLMGAEKETQYF.

The rearrangement uses TRBV15 and TRBJ2-5; perhaps TRBD2 as D (7 bases). V shed 3 bases and J shed 2 bases, with 10 bases lying between them. This CDR3 region has 14 residues. CDR1 and CDR2 from the germline V gene are LNHNV and YYDKDF (reference sequence). CDR3 in amino acids: CATSSAGAQETQYF. The CDR3 region has the DNA TGTGCCACCAGCAGTGCGGGGGCTCAAGAGACCCAGTACTTC.

J is TRBJ2-7 and V is TRBV6-1; 8 nucleotides agree with TRBD1. J gave up 5 bases and V 6 bases, and 9 bases lay outside the gene matches. The germline gives CDR1 MNHNS, CDR2 SASEGT. The CDR3 is made up of 14 amino acids. Written as DNA, the CDR3 is TGTGCCAGCAGGACGGACAGGGTGGCGGACGAGCAGTACTTC. Protein product: CASRTDRVADEQYF.

The CDR3 is CASSERVGDYGYTF. For the CDR3, the DNA is TGTGCCAGCAGTGAAAGGGTGGGAGACTATGGCTACACCTTC. The V gene is TRBV6-1, the J gene TRBJ1-2; no definite D call. Germline assignment: CDR1 MNHNS and CDR2 SASEGT. The germline V and J ends were trimmed by 2 bases and 3 bases, with 10 bases remaining between them. This CDR3 region has 14 residues.

V usage is TRBV9 and J usage is TRBJ2-1; D gene unclear. V was shortened by 2 bases and J by 2 bases, with 20 bases between the two germline ends. The CDR3 loop spans 18 amino acids. Germline V CDR1 and CDR2: SGDLS, YYNGEE. The CDR3 is CASSVDPGVAEPYNEQFF. The CDR3, as DNA: TGTGCCAGCAGCGTCGATCCGGGTGTGGCGGAACCCTACAATGAGCAGTTCTTC.

The chain links TRBV1 to TRBJ1-2. TRBV1 is marked as a pseudogene. This CDR3 comprises 10 residues. CDR3: CTSSHGGLDF. DNA for the CDR3: TGCACCAGCAGCCACGGAGGCCTGGACTTC.

This chain uses TRBV14 with TRBJ1-2; the D is unclear. Trimming stripped 2 bases from V and 5 bases from J, with 15 bases between. Germline V CDR1 and CDR2: SGHDN, FVKESK. The CDR3 is 15 amino acids. CDR3 sequence reads: CASSQLDAGRYGYTF. As DNA, the CDR3 is TGTGCCAGCAGCCAACTCGACGCAGGCAGATATGGCTACACCTTC.

This chain connects TRBV30 to TRBJ2-7; D remains ambiguous. The CDR3 length is 11 residues. The germline V gene has CDR1 GTSNPN and CDR2 SVGIG (reference sequence). V lost 4 bases and J 3 bases, leaving 7 bases between the germline ends. The CDR3, as DNA: TGTGCCTGGACAGGTGGCTACGAGCAGTACTTC. It translates to CAWTGGYEQYF.